This passage covers 15 T cell receptor beta chains from one sample sequenced in a study of T cell changes during pregnancy in multiple sclerosis. Assay: immunoSEQ multiplex PCR; the TCRdb copy retains only in-frame clones and omits some. The sample shows 40,000 to 45,000 clones, 89% of them seen only once. This sample comprised CD4+ T cells from peripheral blood mononuclear cells, obtained in the first trimester of pregnancy. The source of these receptors is a female donor with multiple sclerosis, enrolled in a pregnancy study.

The chain joins TRBV5-1 to TRBJ2-1, with 8 bases identical to TRBD2. After removal of 0 bases from V and 6 bases from J, the junction contained 8 bases not matched to a gene. CDR3 length equals 16 residues. Germline lookup yields CDR1 SGHRS and CDR2 YFSETQ. The chain's CDR3 is CASSLDPAGAINEQFF. The CDR3 nucleotides are TGCGCCAGCAGCTTGGATCCAGCGGGAGCGATCAATGAGCAGTTCTTC. The full variable domain, with the rest looked up from reference TRBV5-1 and TRBJ2-1, is KAGVTQTPRYLIKTRGQQVTLSCSPISGHRSVSWYQQTPGQGLQFLFEYFSETQRNKGNFPGRFSGRQFSNSRSEMNVSTLELGDSALYLCASSLDPAGAINEQFFGPGTRLTVL.

The chain employs TRBV18 and TRBJ1-2, with 8 bases lining up with TRBD1. From germline, CDR1 is KGHSH and CDR2 LQKENI. The CDR3 is 14 residues long. The trim removed 3 bases at V and 2 bases at J, leaving 2 bases unmatched. The CDR3 sequence: CASSPGQVNYGYTF. Here the CDR3 DNA reads TGTGCCAGCTCACCGGGACAGGTCAACTATGGCTACACCTTC.

The gene calls are TRBV25-1 and TRBJ1-1; 8 bases align to TRBD1. The germline V gene encodes CDR1 MGHDK and CDR2 SYGVNS. The CDR3 length is 16 residues. The V segment lost 2 bases and the J segment 1 base; nucleotides outside the gene matches: 6. For the CDR3, the DNA is TGTGCCAGCAGTGAAAACCGAGGACAGGGGAACACTGAAGCTTTCTTT. It is translated as CASSENRGQGNTEAFF.

This clone appeared a single time. The V gene is TRBV5-5, the J gene TRBJ1-5, with D tentatively TRBD1 (6 bases). Trimming left V 0 bases short and J 7 bases short, with 11 bases between. The germline V gene encodes CDR1 SGHKS and CDR2 YYEKEE (reference sequence). CDR3 size: 14 residues. CDR3 sequence: CASSLAGQGQPQHF. CDR3 in DNA: TGTGCCAGCAGCTTGGCAGGGCAGGGGCAGCCCCAGCATTTT.

The chain couples TRBV29-1 to TRBJ2-3; TRBD1 agrees at 8 bases. This CDR3 comprises 16 residues. The germline CDR1 and CDR2 sequences are SQVTM and ANQGSEA. Trimming removed 7 bases from V and 4 bases from J; junction bases left unmatched: 16. DNA for the CDR3: TGCAGCGCCACAAGGTCGGGACAGGTGTCGGCAGATACGCAGTATTTT. Protein sequence: CSATRSGQVSADTQYF.

In the case of this clone: Other nucleotide sequences from this sample produce the same CDR3. V and J are TRBV19 and TRBJ2-1; 15 bases align to TRBD2. Germline CDR1 reads LNHDA; CDR2 reads SQIVND (reference sequence). The J segment lost 0 bases and the V segment lost 5 bases, leaving 5 bases of the junction unmatched. The CDR3 has 18 amino acids. This chain's CDR3 is CASSPGLAGGSSYNEQFF. The CDR3 DNA reads as TGTGCCAGTAGTCCGGGACTAGCGGGAGGCTCCTCCTACAATGAGCAGTTCTTC. The full variable domain, its missing parts supplied by reference TRBV19 and TRBJ2-1, is DGGITQSPKYLFRKEGQNVTLSCEQNLNHDAMYWYRQDPGQGLRLIYYSQIVNDFQKGDIAEGYSVSREKKESFPLTVTSAQKNPTAFYLCASSPGLAGGSSYNEQFFGPGTRLTVL.

This clone has just one count. The chain links TRBV7-9 to TRBJ2-3; the D gene is possibly TRBD2 (6 bases). The CDR3 runs to 18 residues. V gave up 4 bases and J gave up 2 bases, with 22 bases separating them. Germline V gene data show CDR1 as SEHNR and CDR2 as FQNEAQ (reference sequence). DNA of the CDR3: TGTGCCAGCAGCTCCCGCATTGGAGGGCACCAGTCCACAGATACGCAGTATTTT. Amino acids: CASSSRIGGHQSTDTQYF.

V gene TRBV5-6 combines with J gene TRBJ2-7; D remains unclear. Germline V gives CDR1 SGHDT, CDR2 YYEEEE. V gave up 4 bases and J gave up 3 bases, with 8 bases separating them. The CDR3 runs 12 residues. In nucleotides, the CDR3 is TGTGCCAGCAGCCCGAGAAACTACGAGCAGTACTTC. Translating gives CASSPRNYEQYF.

The rearrangement joins TRBV30 to TRBJ1-5; D uncertain. This CDR3 has 12 amino acids. CDR1 is GTSNPN, CDR2 SVGIG, per germline (reference sequence). Trimming removed 3 bases from V and 7 bases from J, with 10 bases in between. Written as DNA, the CDR3 is TGTGCCTGGAGCATCGGGGAACAGCCCCAGCATTTT. As protein: CAWSIGEQPQHF. Full variable domain (rest looked up from reference TRBV30 and TRBJ1-5): SQTIHQWPATLVQPVGSPLSLECTVEGTSNPNLYWYRQAAGRGLQLLFYSVGIGQISSEVPQNLSASRPQDRQFILSSKKLLLSDSGFYLCAWSIGEQPQHFGDGTRLSIL.

This chain joins TRBV27 and TRBJ2-1; TRBD2 is a possible D gene (6 bases). Deletions cut 6 bases from V and 10 bases from J, with 19 bases between. The CDR3 is made up of 14 amino acids. The germline CDR1 and CDR2 sequences are MNHEY and SMNVEV (reference sequence). The CDR3 protein is CASSHQGSGGEQFF. The CDR3 DNA is TGTGCCAGCAGCCACCAAGGTAGCGGCGGGGAGCAGTTCTTC.

The chain uses TRBV7-2 and TRBJ2-5; 7 nucleotides line up with TRBD1. This CDR3 has 14 residues. Germline lookup yields CDR1 SGHTA and CDR2 FQGNSA. V was pared by 4 bases and J by 5 bases, with 7 bases of the junction left unmatched. CDR3 DNA: TGTGCCAGCAGCTACATAACAGGGGTTGAGACCCAGTACTTC. Amino acid sequence: CASSYITGVETQYF.

The sample holds a few counts of this clone. V and J are TRBV12-5 and TRBJ1-1; D gene ambiguous. This CDR3 spans 13 amino acids. Germline V CDR1 and CDR2: LGHNT, FRNRAP. Trimming left V 2 bases short and J 2 bases short, with 6 bases between. In nucleotides, the CDR3 is TGTGCTAGTGGTTTGACGGGTAACACTGAAGCTTTCTTT. Translating it yields CASGLTGNTEAFF.

The chain uses TRBV10-3 and TRBJ1-5; D perhaps matches TRBD1 (5 bases). V was clipped by 3 bases and J by 6 bases, with 9 bases between them. CDR3 length equals 13 residues. Germline CDR1 is ENHRY and CDR2 is SYGVKD. The CDR3 reads CAISDRVSQPQHF. The CDR3 DNA follows: TGTGCCATCAGTGACAGGGTTAGTCAGCCCCAGCATTTT.

This clone occurred once. This chain links TRBV5-1 with TRBJ2-3; D perhaps matches TRBD1 (6 bases). Germline V gives CDR1 SGHRS, CDR2 YFSETQ. The length of the CDR3 is 16 residues. Trimming took off 0 bases at V and 2 bases at J, with 13 bases between the two ends. As DNA, the CDR3 is TGCGCCAGCAGCTTGGCCGCACCAGGGGTCACAGATACGCAGTATTTT. This encodes CASSLAAPGVTDTQYF.

This clone has only one observation. The chain has TRBV6-1 and TRBJ1-5, with 7 bases that match TRBD1. The CDR3 runs 15 residues. Germline CDR1 MNHNS, CDR2 SASEGT. Trimming cost V 1 base and J 6 bases; bases outside gene matches: 6. The CDR3 bases are TGTGCCAGCAGTGAAGGGAGGGGGCGGATTCAGCCCCAGCATTTT. It is translated as CASSEGRGRIQPQHF.